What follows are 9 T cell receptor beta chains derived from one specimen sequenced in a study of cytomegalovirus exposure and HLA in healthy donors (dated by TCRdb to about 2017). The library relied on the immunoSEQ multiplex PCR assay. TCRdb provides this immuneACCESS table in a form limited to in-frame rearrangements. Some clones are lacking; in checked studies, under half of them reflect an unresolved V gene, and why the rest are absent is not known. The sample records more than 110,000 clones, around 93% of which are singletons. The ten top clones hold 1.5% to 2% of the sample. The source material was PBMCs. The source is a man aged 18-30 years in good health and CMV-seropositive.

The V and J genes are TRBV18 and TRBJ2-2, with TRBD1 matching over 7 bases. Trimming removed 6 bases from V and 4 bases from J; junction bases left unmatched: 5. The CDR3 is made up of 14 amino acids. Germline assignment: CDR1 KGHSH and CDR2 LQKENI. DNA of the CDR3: TGTGCCAGCTCCCCAGACAGGGCCACCGGGGAGCTGTTTTTT. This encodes CASSPDRATGELFF.

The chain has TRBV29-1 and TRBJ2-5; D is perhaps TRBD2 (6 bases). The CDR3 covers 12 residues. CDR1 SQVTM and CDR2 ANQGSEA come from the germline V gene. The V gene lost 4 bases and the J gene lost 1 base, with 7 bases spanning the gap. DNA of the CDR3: TGCAGCGTTGGGGACTTCCAAGAGACCCAGTACTTC. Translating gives CSVGDFQETQYF.

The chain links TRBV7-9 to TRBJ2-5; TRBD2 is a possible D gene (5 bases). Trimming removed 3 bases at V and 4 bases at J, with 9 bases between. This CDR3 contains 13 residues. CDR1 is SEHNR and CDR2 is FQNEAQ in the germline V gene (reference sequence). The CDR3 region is CASSLPGGETQYF. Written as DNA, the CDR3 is TGTGCCAGCAGCTTGCCAGGAGGAGAGACCCAGTACTTC. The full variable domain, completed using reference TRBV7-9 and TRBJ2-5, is DTGVSQNPRHKITKRGQNVTFRCDPISEHNRLYWYRQTLGQGPEFLTYFQNEAQLEKSRLLSDRFSAERPKGSFSTLEIQRTEQGDSAMYLCASSLPGGETQYFGPGTRLLVL.

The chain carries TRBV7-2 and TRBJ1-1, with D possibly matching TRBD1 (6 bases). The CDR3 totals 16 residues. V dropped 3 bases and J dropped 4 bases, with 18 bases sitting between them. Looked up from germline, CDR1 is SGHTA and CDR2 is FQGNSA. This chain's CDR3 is CASSFRGGRKGTEAFF. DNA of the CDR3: TGTGCCAGCAGCTTCCGGGGGGGGCGCAAGGGCACTGAAGCTTTCTTT.

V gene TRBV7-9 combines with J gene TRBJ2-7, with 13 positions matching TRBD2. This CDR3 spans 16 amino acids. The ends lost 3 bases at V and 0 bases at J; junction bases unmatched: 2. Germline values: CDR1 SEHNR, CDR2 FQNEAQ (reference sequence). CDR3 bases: TGTGCCAGCAGCTTGGGACTAGCGGGAAGCTCCTACGAGCAGTACTTC. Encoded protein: CASSLGLAGSSYEQYF. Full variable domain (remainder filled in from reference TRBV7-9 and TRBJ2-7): DTGVSQNPRHKITKRGQNVTFRCDPISEHNRLYWYRQTLGQGPEFLTYFQNEAQLEKSRLLSDRFSAERPKGSFSTLEIQRTEQGDSAMYLCASSLGLAGSSYEQYFGPGTRLTVT.

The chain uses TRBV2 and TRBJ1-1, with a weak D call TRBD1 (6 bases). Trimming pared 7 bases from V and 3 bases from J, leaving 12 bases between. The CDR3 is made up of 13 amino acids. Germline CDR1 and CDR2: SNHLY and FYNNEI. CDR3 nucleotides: TGTGCCAGCAAAAATACAGGGTACACTGAAGCTTTCTTT. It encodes CASKNTGYTEAFF.

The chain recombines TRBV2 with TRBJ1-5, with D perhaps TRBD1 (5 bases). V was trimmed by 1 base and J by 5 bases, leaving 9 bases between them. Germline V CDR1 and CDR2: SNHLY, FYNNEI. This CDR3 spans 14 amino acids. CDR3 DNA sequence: TGTGCCAGCAGTGAAGGGGACTTGGATCAGCCCCAGCATTTT. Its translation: CASSEGDLDQPQHF.

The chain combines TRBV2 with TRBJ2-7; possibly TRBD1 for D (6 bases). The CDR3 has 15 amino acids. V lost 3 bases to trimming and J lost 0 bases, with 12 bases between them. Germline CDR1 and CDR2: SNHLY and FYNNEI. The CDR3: CASSELGRGSYEQYF. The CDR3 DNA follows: TGTGCCAGCAGTGAGTTGGGCAGGGGCTCCTACGAGCAGTACTTC. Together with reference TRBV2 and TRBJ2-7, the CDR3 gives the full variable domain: EPEVTQTPSHQVTQMGQEVILRCVPISNHLYFYWYRQILGQKVEFLVSFYNNEISEKSEIFDDQFSVERPDGSNFTLKIRSTKLEDSAMYFCASSELGRGSYEQYFGPGTRLTVT.

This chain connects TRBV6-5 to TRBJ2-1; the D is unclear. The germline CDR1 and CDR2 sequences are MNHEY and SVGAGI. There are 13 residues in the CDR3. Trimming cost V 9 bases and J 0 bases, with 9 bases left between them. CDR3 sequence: CASSRSSYNEQFF. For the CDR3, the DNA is TGTGCCAGTAGCCGGAGCTCCTACAATGAGCAGTTCTTC.